The following is a T cell receptor beta chain sequence with its context. Only in-frame clones appear in the TCRdb table, and some are missing; sequencing was by immunoSEQ multiplex PCR. The sample has 240,000 or so clones; about 86% are singletons. The data derive from a study of blood T cell repertoires in COVID-19. Whole-study context: Collection of acute and convalescent COVID-19 samples took place in the United States, Italy and Spain. Sources were T cells, B-cell-depleted T cells, or PBMCs; the material itself was cDNA or gDNA.

Trimming took 0 bases from V and 1 from J, leaving 10 bases between them. Germline CDR1 reads SGHRS; CDR2 reads YFSETQ. The CDR3 sequence is 16 residues long. The chain uses TRBV5-1 and TRBJ2-2; D gene uncertain. The receptor comes from an elderly woman with acute or convalescent COVID-19. The specimen was peripheral blood. In nucleotides, the CDR3 is TGCGCCAGCAGCTTGGCCGACACCATGAACACCGGGGAGCTGTTTTTT. Its protein product is CASSLADTMNTGELFF.